The 18 T cell receptor beta chains presented below share a single source sample, sequenced in a study of T cell repertoires in cytomegalovirus infection. Their recognized antigens are unknown. TCRdb reanalysed the reads using MiXCR and keeps one entry per CDR3 protein. The repertoire holds about 920,000 distinct CDR3 sequences, under 40% seen once, with about an eighth in the top ten. Material: cultured CD8+ T cells from PBMCs, obtained from culture after CMV antigen stimulation. The receptors derive from a human donor in good health (CMV status not recorded). Some clones in this sample may be carry-over from other donors' samples.

This clonotype was seen a handful of times. The V and J genes are TRBV9 and TRBJ1-4, with D unresolved. The CDR3 runs to 15 residues. The germline V gene has CDR1 SGDLS and CDR2 YYNGEE. Trimming removed 0 bases at V and 0 bases at J, with 6 bases between. The CDR3 nucleotides read TGTGCCAGCAGCGTAGGTTCCCCAACTAATGAAAAACTGTTTTTT. This gives the protein CASSVGSPTNEKLFF.

Comment on this clonotype: The junction shows a germline mismatch at one end, possibly a read error. V is TRBV7-1 and J is TRBJ2-5, with D possibly matching TRBD1 (7 bases). TRBV7-1 is an open reading frame whose function is uncertain. The CDR3 sequence is 15 residues long. In DNA, the CDR3 is TGTGTCAGCAGCCCCGGGACAGCAAGCGGGGAGACCCAGTACTTC. Translation gives CVSSPGTASGETQYF.

At least ten counts were recorded for this clonotype. The junction departs from germline at one end; a sequencing error may be responsible. The J gene is TRBJ2-2, the V gene TRBV5-1; 8 bases map to TRBD1. Germline assignment: CDR1 SGHRS and CDR2 YFSETQ. The CDR3 length is 15 residues. The CDR3 bases are TGTGCCAGCAGCTCTGGACAGGGAGACACCGGGGAGCTGTTTTTT. This codes for CASSSGQGDTGELFF.

The sample holds a few counts of this clonotype. The chain combines TRBV6-1 with TRBJ2-7; the match to TRBD1 covers 10 bases. This CDR3 has 16 residues. V was pared by 6 bases and J by 4 bases, with 12 bases of the junction left unmatched. The germline V gene encodes CDR1 MNHNS and CDR2 SASEGT. Written as DNA, the CDR3 is TGTGCCAGCAGCATTGAGCCGGGACAGGGGACGTACGAGCAGTACTTC. Translating gives CASSIEPGQGTYEQYF.

The V call is TRBV5-6, the J call TRBJ2-1, with 10 bases matching TRBD1. CDR1 is SGHDT, CDR2 YYEEEE, per germline. The V segment lost 3 bases and the J segment 6 bases; nucleotides outside the gene matches: 6. The CDR3 is 15 amino acids. The CDR3 nucleotides read TGTGCCAGCAGCTCGATGGGACAGGGGCTCAATGAGCAGTTCTTC. It is translated as CASSSMGQGLNEQFF.

The chain employs TRBV23-1 and TRBJ2-1; D remains ambiguous. TRBV23-1 is recorded as an ORF, its role being uncertain. CDR3 length equals 16 residues. V lost 7 bases and J lost 0, with 16 bases in between. The CDR3 region has the DNA TGCGCCAGCACCCGACTGCTCACGAGCTCCTACAATGAGCAGTTCTTC. Translating it yields CASTRLLTSSYNEQFF.

In this sample, this clonotype turned up a few times. The chain couples TRBV7-9 to TRBJ1-1; D ambiguous. The CDR3 runs to 15 residues. The V and J ends lost 3 bases and 7 bases respectively, with 18 bases between them. The V gene's germline CDR1 is SEHNR and CDR2 FQNEAQ (reference sequence). The CDR3 region has the DNA TGTGCCAGCAGCTTCTCCTACGCGGGCCGGGGTGAAGCTTTCTTT. It is translated as CASSFSYAGRGEAFF.

The sample holds a few counts of this clonotype. The chain is built from TRBV7-2 and TRBJ1-5, with 7 bases lining up with TRBD1. CDR1 and CDR2 from the germline V gene are SGHTA and FQGNSA. V lost 4 bases, J lost 5 bases, and 5 bases stayed unmatched. The CDR3 length is 14 residues. CDR3 nucleotides: TGTGCCAGCAGCTCGACAGGGTACGATCAGCCCCAGCATTTT. It is translated as CASSSTGYDQPQHF.

This clonotype was counted at least ten times. The CDR3, as DNA: TGTGCCAGCAGCTCCACAGGTGGCTCGCAGTATTTT. This codes for CASSSTGGSQYF. The V call is TRBV7-6, the J call TRBJ2-3; D may be TRBD1 (5 bases). Germline V gene lookup returns CDR1 SGHVS and CDR2 FNYEAQ. The CDR3 has 12 residues. V lost 4 bases and J lost 10, with 12 bases in between.

This chain uses TRBV6-1 with TRBJ1-5; possibly TRBD1 for D (5 bases). CDR1 MNHNS and CDR2 SASEGT come from the germline V gene. Trimming stripped 6 bases from V and 4 bases from J, with 16 bases between. This CDR3 region has 15 residues. CDR3 protein: CASSPGTPLNQPQHF. As DNA, the CDR3 is TGTGCCAGCAGCCCCGGGACCCCTTTAAATCAGCCCCAGCATTTT.

This clonotype occurred a few times. The gene calls are TRBV10-3 and TRBJ2-2; 7 nucleotides line up with TRBD1. Germline values: CDR1 ENHRY, CDR2 SYGVKD. The CDR3 is 16 residues long. V shed 5 bases, J shed 0 bases, and the junction held 6 bases outside the gene matches. The CDR3 region is CAISPTGQPNTGELFF. Written as DNA, the CDR3 is TGTGCCATCAGTCCAACGGGACAGCCGAACACCGGGGAGCTGTTTTTT.

This clonotype was seen only a few times. The CDR3 DNA reads TGTGCCAGCAGTTACCGGGACGGTTCCCGGTGGGTAAACAATGAGCAGTTCTTC. Protein product: CASSYRDGSRWVNNEQFF. The genes are TRBV6-5 and TRBJ2-1; D is perhaps TRBD1 or TRBD2 (5 bases each). V dropped 2 bases and J dropped 5 bases, with 22 bases sitting between them. Germline V lookup: CDR1 MNHEY, CDR2 SVGAGI. The CDR3 length is 18 residues.

The chain is built from TRBV10-3 and TRBJ2-3; D unresolved. This CDR3 spans 12 amino acids. Germline lookup yields CDR1 ENHRY and CDR2 SYGVKD. With 3 bases removed from V and 8 bases from J, the gap between germline ends came to 9 bases. DNA of the CDR3: TGTGCCATCAGTGATTTGGGCCGTACGCAGTATTTT. Protein: CAISDLGRTQYF.

V and J are TRBV27 and TRBJ1-1, with 11 bases fitting TRBD1. J lost 3 bases, V lost 8 bases, and 5 bases had no gene match. The CDR3 runs to 14 residues. Germline loops: CDR1 MNHEY, CDR2 SMNVEV (reference sequence). The CDR3 DNA reads as TGTGCCAGCGGACAGGGGGCGGCGTACACTGAAGCTTTCTTT. Translating gives CASGQGAAYTEAFF.

The V gene is TRBV29-1, the J gene TRBJ1-2; possible D gene TRBD1, 6 bases. From germline, CDR1 is SQVTM and CDR2 ANQGSEA. The V end was cut by 8 bases, the J end by 7 bases, with 23 bases between. The CDR3 totals 14 residues. The CDR3 DNA reads as TGCAGCCTCTGGTCGGGGGGGGCAGAATTTGGCTACACCTTC. Translating gives CSLWSGGAEFGYTF.

The chain couples TRBV10-3 to TRBJ1-2, with 7 bases identical to TRBD1. Per germline, CDR1 ENHRY and CDR2 SYGVKD. The length of the CDR3 is 15 residues. V trimming: 4 bases; J trimming: 4 bases; junction bases outside the gene matches: 9. The CDR3 here is CAISVTTGRSYGYTF. The CDR3 DNA follows: TGTGCCATCAGTGTGACGACAGGGCGAAGCTATGGCTACACCTTC.

This clonotype was seen only a few times. The chain joins TRBV4-1 to TRBJ2-7, with unresolved D. The CDR3 has 15 residues. The germline gives CDR1 MGHRA, CDR2 YSYEKL. V lost 0 bases and J lost 3, with 12 bases in between. The CDR3 region is CASSQDSLPNYEQYF. The DNA for the CDR3 is TGCGCCAGCAGCCAAGACAGCCTTCCTAACTACGAGCAGTACTTC.

This clonotype was recorded a few times. The chain links TRBV7-6 to TRBJ1-1, with 7 bases fitting TRBD1. This CDR3 comprises 15 residues. Germline assignment: CDR1 SGHVS and CDR2 FNYEAQ. The V segment lost 4 bases and the J segment 2 bases; nucleotides outside the gene matches: 7. The CDR3 coding sequence is TGTGCCAGCAGCTCAAGCGACAGGGTTAACACTGAAGCTTTCTTT. It translates to CASSSSDRVNTEAFF.